The text below deals with one TCR beta chain. PCR employed 60 Vbeta and 13 Jbeta primers. Assay used: immunoSEQ multiplex PCR; TCRdb lists only in-frame clones, some missing. The sample lists about 94,000 clones, around 84% occurring once. This specimen belongs to a study of cytomegalovirus exposure and HLA in healthy donors. Healthy bone marrow donors formed the donor group. From germline, CDR1 is SNHLY and CDR2 FYNNEI. CDR3 length: 14 residues. V shed 6 bases and J shed 0 bases, with 8 bases lying between them. The J gene is TRBJ2-2, the V gene TRBV2, with D perhaps TRBD2 (5 bases). The source is a human donor in good health. The sequenced material came from PBMCs. The CDR3 region has the DNA TGTGCCAGCAGGGACTGGCCGAACACCGGGGAGCTGTTTTTT. Translation gives CASRDWPNTGELFF.